This TCR beta chain appears in the sequencing data of a study of OX40 agonist ivuxolimab in advanced cancers. Study overall: Patients were treated with ivuxolimab, an agonistic anti-OX40 (CD134) antibody. General study findings and limits: The authors also found low normalized T-cell clonal expansion in some nonresponders.

Some clones are missing from TCRdb's copy, which holds only in-frame ones; the method was immunoSEQ multiplex PCR. The sample includes about 54,000 clones, approximately 90% of them seen just once. The CDR3 covers 20 residues. Between the trimmed V and J ends, which lost 3 bases and 0 bases, there was a span of 24 bases. CDR1 and CDR2 (germline): MDHEN, SYDVKM. The sampling schedule covered blood at baseline, cycle 4 day 1, and cycle 7 day 1. Concerning this clone: As yet, its antigen is unknown.

The TCR was taken from an adult with an advanced solid tumor such as melanoma, head and neck, liver or kidney cancer. This material consisted of CD4+ or CD8+ T cells sorted from blood, taken in a trial of the OX40 agonist ivuxolimab. V is TRBV28 and J is TRBJ1-3, with D maybe TRBD1 (5 bases). The CDR3 region has the DNA TGTGCCAGCAGTTTTCCCCTGGGACTAAGGTATGGGGGCTCTGGAAACACCATATATTTT. Translation gives CASSFPLGLRYGGSGNTIYF.